This TCR beta chain appears in the sequencing data of a study of T cell responses to AZD1222 COVID-19 vaccine. Study results and caveats: Donor demographics were predominantly white British with a female majority; clonal diversity may be underestimated.

Data came from immunoSEQ multiplex PCR; TCRdb stores just in-frame clones and leaves some out. This repertoire shows 74,000 or so clones, 80% to 90% found once; its top ten account for about 20%. The germline CDR1 and CDR2 sequences are SGDLS and YYNGEE. This CDR3 contains 14 residues. V dropped 0 bases and J dropped 5 bases, with 11 bases sitting between them. To note about this clone: Its antigen is currently unknown.

This clonotype was obtained from an adult in good health. The chain has TRBV9 and TRBJ1-2; D is undetermined. The sequencing used peripheral blood, collected on day 0 of AZD1222 vaccination. The CDR3 coding sequence is TGTGCCAGCAGCGTAGACCCCTCTGGGTATGGCTACACCTTC. Translation: CASSVDPSGYGYTF.